A selection of T cell receptor beta chains follows, all from one sample in a study of blood T cell repertoires in COVID-19. Here immunoSEQ multiplex PCR was the method, and the copy in TCRdb shows in-frame clones only, minus some. The sample includes 250,000 to 350,000 clones, roughly 87% of them seen just once. The sequenced material came from PBMCs or T cells enriched from blood (not recorded which). All receptors come from a woman between 18 and 29 years old who had recovered from COVID-19. The CDR3 runs from the conserved cysteine through the conserved F or W. D genes are given only for firm matches. For some rows the clone size is stated as once, few or many, or as a class when expanded; others skip it.

- | TRBJ1-2 | - | TRBV15 | CATSKTGSGYTF | TGTGCCACCAGCAAGACAGGATCTGGCTACACCTTC
- | TRBJ2-1 | TRBD2 | TRBV4-1 | CASSHLTSGVTFF | TGCGCCAGCAGCCACTTGACTAGCGGGGTTACGTTCTTC
- | TRBJ1-3 | - | TRBV30 | CAWAKDSSSGNTIYF | TGTGCCTGGGCCAAGGACAGTAGCTCTGGAAACACCATATATTTT
- | TRBJ2-5 | - | TRBV4-2 | CASSQDLDTYQETQYF | TGTGCCAGCAGCCAAGATTTGGACACGTACCAAGAGACCCAGTACTTC
once | TRBJ1-2 | TRBD1 | TRBV24-1 | CATSDFEQGYGYTF | TGTGCCACCAGTGATTTCGAACAGGGGTATGGCTACACCTTC
once | TRBJ1-5 | TRBD1 | TRBV19 | CASSAFLQGAGQPQHF | TGTGCCAGTAGTGCTTTCCTACAGGGGGCGGGACAGCCCCAGCATTTT
few | TRBJ1-1 | TRBD1 | TRBV7-2 | CASSVQTGRGTEAFF | TGTGCCAGCAGCGTTCAGACAGGGAGAGGCACTGAAGCTTTCTTT
- | TRBJ2-7 | - | TRBV7-3 | CASSLSEGANEQYF | TGTGCCAGCAGCTTAAGCGAAGGGGCTAACGAGCAGTACTTC
- | TRBJ1-1 | - | TRBV18 | CASSQGHSNTEAFF | TGTGCCAGCTCACAGGGACACTCGAACACTGAAGCTTTCTTT
few | TRBJ1-2 | - | TRBV13 | CASSLLAGQGYTF | TGTGCCAGCAGCCTACTCGCAGGGCAGGGCTACACCTTC
- | TRBJ2-7 | TRBD1 | TRBV28 | CASSPPGQGLEQYF | TGTGCCAGCAGTCCGCCGGGACAGGGTCTCGAGCAGTACTTC
once | TRBJ1-1 | - | TRBV5-1 | CASSLGLGTLGGEAFF | TGCGCCAGCAGCTTGGGACTCGGGACTCTGGGTGGTGAAGCTTTCTTT
- | TRBJ2-3 | - | TRBV19 | CASSTGRGPTDTQYF | TGTGCCAGTAGTACCGGGAGAGGGCCCACAGATACGCAGTATTTT
- | TRBJ1-5 | - | TRBV6-5 | CASSRTGSNQPQHF | TGTGCCAGCAGTCGCACCGGTAGCAATCAGCCCCAGCATTTT
- | TRBJ1-4 | TRBD1 | TRBV15 | CATEPGQGAINEKLFF | TGTGCCACCGAGCCGGGACAGGGGGCGATTAATGAAAAACTGTTTTTT
- | TRBJ1-2 | TRBD1 | TRBV7-2 | CASSLGPLTGGDGYTF | TGTGCCAGCAGCTTGGGACCCCTGACAGGGGGAGATGGCTACACCTTC
- | TRBJ1-1 | - | TRBV18 | CASSPSGQQNTEAFF | TGTGCCAGCTCACCGAGCGGACAGCAGAACACTGAAGCTTTCTTT
once | TRBJ2-2 | TRBD2 | TRBV6-5 | CASKRGRVNTGELFF | TGTGCCAGCAAGCGGGGAAGGGTGAACACCGGGGAGCTGTTTTTT
- | TRBJ1-1 | TRBD1 | TRBV19 | CASSALGQALNTEAFF | TGTGCCAGTAGTGCTTTGGGACAGGCCCTGAACACTGAAGCTTTCTTT
- | TRBJ2-1 | - | TRBV9 | CASSVLDSTIPNEQFF | TGTGCCAGCAGCGTCCTGGACTCTACCATCCCCAATGAGCAGTTCTTC
- | TRBJ1-1 | TRBD1 | TRBV27 | CASRAVQGAPTEAFF | TGTGCCAGCAGGGCTGTACAGGGGGCGCCCACTGAAGCTTTCTTT
- | TRBJ1-2 | - | TRBV28 | CASSLGNRVVGYTF | TGTGCCAGCAGTTTGGGTAACAGGGTGGTTGGCTACACCTTC
- | TRBJ2-1 | TRBD1 | TRBV2 | CASRPGQHNEQFF | TGTGCCAGCAGGCCGGGACAGCACAATGAGCAGTTCTTC
- | TRBJ1-1 | - | TRBV7-9 | CASSLGTESYLNTEAFF | TGTGCCAGCAGCTTAGGGACAGAATCTTACCTGAACACTGAAGCTTTCTTT
once | TRBJ2-7 | TRBD2 | TRBV7-2 | CASSVKAGETYEQYF | TGTGCCAGCAGCGTAAAAGCGGGAGAGACCTACGAGCAGTACTTC
- | TRBJ1-1 | TRBD1 | TRBV7-8 | CASSFRQGAPDTEAFF | TGTGCCAGCAGCTTCCGACAGGGGGCGCCGGACACTGAAGCTTTCTTT
- | TRBJ2-7 | TRBD1 | TRBV7-2 | CASSWDRGFNEQYF | TGTGCCAGCAGCTGGGACAGGGGTTTCAACGAGCAGTACTTC
once | TRBJ1-1 | - | TRBV29-1 | CSVVFFGQTAHEAFF | TGCAGCGTTGTGTTTTTCGGACAGACCGCTCATGAAGCTTTCTTT
- | TRBJ2-5 | TRBD1 | TRBV2 | CASSEGTGTETQYF | TGTGCCAGCAGCGAAGGGACAGGGACGGAGACCCAGTACTTC
- | TRBJ2-3 | TRBD1 | TRBV7-6 | CASNERTGVGPDTQYF | TGTGCCAGCAACGAACGGACAGGGGTTGGCCCAGATACGCAGTATTTT
few | TRBJ1-6 | - | TRBV7-2 | CASSRAGPPQSYNSPLHF | TGTGCCAGCAGCCGGGCGGGACCGCCGCAAAGCTATAATTCACCCCTCCACTTT
- | TRBJ2-5 | - | TRBV7-9 | CASSLFAGAQETQYF | TGTGCCAGCAGCTTATTCGCGGGGGCTCAAGAGACCCAGTACTTC
once | TRBJ1-1 | - | TRBV7-3 | CASSLTGALMNTEAFF | TGTGCCAGCAGCTTAACGGGGGCGTTGATGAACACTGAAGCTTTCTTT
- | TRBJ1-2 | - | TRBV5-4 | CASTSLGRGYGYTF | TGTGCCAGCACCTCGTTGGGCAGGGGCTATGGCTACACCTTC
- | TRBJ1-2 | - | TRBV4-1 | CASSHPREGGGETGGYTF | TGCGCCAGCAGCCACCCAAGAGAGGGCGGGGGAGAGACGGGTGGCTACACCTTC
- | TRBJ2-5 | - | TRBV4-1 | CASSQVISRTQETQYF | TGCGCCAGCAGCCAAGTAATTAGCCGAACCCAAGAGACCCAGTACTTC
- | TRBJ2-7 | TRBD2 | TRBV7-9 | CASSVAGGREQYF | TGTGCCAGCAGCGTAGCGGGGGGGCGCGAGCAGTACTTC
- | TRBJ1-1 | - | TRBV11-2 | CASSSGQWRGTEAFF | TGTGCCAGCAGCTCCGGCCAGTGGAGGGGCACTGAAGCTTTCTTT
- | TRBJ1-2 | - | TRBV7-9 | CASSILTGYGYTF | TGTGCCAGCAGCATTTTGACGGGCTATGGCTACACCTTC